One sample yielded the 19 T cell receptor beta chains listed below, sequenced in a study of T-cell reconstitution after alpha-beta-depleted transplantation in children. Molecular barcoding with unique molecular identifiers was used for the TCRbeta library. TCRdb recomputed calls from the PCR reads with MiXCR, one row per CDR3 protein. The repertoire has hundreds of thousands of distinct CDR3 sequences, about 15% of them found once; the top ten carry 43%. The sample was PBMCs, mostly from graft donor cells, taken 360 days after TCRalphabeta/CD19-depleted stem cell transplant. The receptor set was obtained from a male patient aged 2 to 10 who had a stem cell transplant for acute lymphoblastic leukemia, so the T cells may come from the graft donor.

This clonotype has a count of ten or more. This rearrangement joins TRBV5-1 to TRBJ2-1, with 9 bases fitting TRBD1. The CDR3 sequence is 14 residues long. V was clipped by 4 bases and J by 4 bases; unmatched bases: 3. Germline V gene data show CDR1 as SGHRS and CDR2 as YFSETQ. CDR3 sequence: CASSLGTGYNEQFF. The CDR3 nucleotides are TGCGCCAGCAGCCTGGGGACAGGGTACAATGAGCAGTTCTTC.

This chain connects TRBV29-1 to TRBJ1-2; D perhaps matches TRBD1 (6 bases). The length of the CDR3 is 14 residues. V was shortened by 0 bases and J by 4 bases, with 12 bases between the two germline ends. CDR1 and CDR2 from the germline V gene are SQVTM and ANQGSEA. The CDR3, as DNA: TGCAGCGTTGAAGAGGGCCCAGGGGTCTATGGCTACACCTTC. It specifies CSVEEGPGVYGYTF.

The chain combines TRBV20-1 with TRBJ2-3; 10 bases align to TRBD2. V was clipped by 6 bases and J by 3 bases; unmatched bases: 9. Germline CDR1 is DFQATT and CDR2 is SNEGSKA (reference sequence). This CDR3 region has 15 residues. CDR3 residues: CSARLAGVPTDTQYF. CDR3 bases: TGCAGTGCCCGTCTAGCGGGAGTCCCTACAGATACGCAGTATTTT.

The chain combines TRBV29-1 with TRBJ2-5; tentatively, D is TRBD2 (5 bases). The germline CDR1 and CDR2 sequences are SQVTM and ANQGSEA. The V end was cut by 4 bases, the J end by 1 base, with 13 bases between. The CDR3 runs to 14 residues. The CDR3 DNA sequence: TGCAGCGTTGGCCTAACTAGACCCCAAGAGACCCAGTACTTC. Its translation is CSVGLTRPQETQYF.

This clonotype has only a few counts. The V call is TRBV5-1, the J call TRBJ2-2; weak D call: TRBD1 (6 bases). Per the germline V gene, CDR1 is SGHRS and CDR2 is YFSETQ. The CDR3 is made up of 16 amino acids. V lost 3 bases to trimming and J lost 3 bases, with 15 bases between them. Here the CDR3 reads CASSWGRGSDTGELFF. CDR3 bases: TGCGCCAGCAGCTGGGGGCGTGGGAGTGACACCGGGGAGCTGTTTTTT.

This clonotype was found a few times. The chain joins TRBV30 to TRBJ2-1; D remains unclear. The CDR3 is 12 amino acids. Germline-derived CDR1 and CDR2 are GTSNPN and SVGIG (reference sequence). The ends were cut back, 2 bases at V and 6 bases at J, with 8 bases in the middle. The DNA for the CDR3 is TGTGCCTGGAGTCCCCTAACCAATGAGCAGTTCTTC. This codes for CAWSPLTNEQFF. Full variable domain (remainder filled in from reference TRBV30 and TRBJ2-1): SQTIHQWPATLVQPVGSPLSLECTVEGTSNPNLYWYRQAAGRGLQLLFYSVGIGQISSEVPQNLSASRPQDRQFILSSKKLLLSDSGFYLCAWSPLTNEQFFGPGTRLTVL.

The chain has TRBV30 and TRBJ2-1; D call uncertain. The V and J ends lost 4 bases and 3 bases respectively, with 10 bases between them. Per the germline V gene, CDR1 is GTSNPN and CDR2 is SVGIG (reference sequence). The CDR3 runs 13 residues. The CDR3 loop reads CAWTSQNYNEQFF. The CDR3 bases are TGTGCCTGGACGAGTCAAAACTACAATGAGCAGTTCTTC.

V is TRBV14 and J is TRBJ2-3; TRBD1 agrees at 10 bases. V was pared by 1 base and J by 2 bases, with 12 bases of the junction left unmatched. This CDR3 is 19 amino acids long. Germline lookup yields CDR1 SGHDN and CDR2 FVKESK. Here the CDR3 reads CASSQVPGQGRRLTDTQYF. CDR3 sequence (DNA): TGTGCCAGCAGCCAAGTTCCGGGACAGGGGCGCCGACTCACAGATACGCAGTATTTT.

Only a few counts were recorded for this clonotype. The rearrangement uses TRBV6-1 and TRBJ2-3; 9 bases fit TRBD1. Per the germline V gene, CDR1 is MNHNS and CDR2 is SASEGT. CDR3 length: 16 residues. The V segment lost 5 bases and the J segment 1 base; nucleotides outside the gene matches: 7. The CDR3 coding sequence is TGTGCCAGCAGTCCATGGTGGGACAGGGGCACAGATACGCAGTATTTT. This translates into CASSPWWDRGTDTQYF.

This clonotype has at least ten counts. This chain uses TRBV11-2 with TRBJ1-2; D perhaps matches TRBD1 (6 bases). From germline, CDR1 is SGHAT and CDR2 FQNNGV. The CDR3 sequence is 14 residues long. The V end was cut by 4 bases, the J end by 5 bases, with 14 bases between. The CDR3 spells CASSSDSLTYGYTF. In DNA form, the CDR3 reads TGTGCCAGCAGCTCGGACAGCCTGACGTATGGCTACACCTTC.

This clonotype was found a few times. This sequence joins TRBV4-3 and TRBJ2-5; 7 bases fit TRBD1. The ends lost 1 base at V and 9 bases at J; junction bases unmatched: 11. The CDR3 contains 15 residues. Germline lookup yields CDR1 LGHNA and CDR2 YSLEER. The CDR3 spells CASSQAPNSDRAQYF. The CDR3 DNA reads TGCGCCAGCAGCCAAGCGCCCAATTCTGACAGGGCCCAGTACTTC.

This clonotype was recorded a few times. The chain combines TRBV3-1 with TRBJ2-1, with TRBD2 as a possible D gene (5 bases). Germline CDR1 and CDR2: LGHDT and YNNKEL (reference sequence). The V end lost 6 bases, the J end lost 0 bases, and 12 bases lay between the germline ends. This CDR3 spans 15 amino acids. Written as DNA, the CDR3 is TGTGCCAGCAGTGATCCTGGGAGCTCCTACAATGAGCAGTTCTTC. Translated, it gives CASSDPGSSYNEQFF.

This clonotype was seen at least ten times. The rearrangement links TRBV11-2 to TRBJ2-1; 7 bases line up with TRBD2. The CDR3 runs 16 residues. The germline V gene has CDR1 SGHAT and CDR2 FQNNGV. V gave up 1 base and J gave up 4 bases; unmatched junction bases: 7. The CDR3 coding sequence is TGTGCCAGCAGCTTAGTTACTAGCGCTAGGTACAATGAGCAGTTCTTC. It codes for CASSLVTSARYNEQFF.

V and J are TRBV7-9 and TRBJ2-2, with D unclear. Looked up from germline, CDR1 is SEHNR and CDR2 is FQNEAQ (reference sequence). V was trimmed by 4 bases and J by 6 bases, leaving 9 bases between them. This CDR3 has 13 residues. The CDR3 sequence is CASSSWGSGELFF. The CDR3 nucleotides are TGTGCCAGCAGCTCATGGGGATCCGGGGAGCTGTTTTTT.

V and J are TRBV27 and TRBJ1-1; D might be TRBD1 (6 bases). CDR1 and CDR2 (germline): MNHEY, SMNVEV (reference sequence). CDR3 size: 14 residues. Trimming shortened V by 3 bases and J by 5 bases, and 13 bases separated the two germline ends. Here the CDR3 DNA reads TGTGCCAGCAGTTTTACAGGGTTTTATACTGAAGCTTTCTTT. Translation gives CASSFTGFYTEAFF.

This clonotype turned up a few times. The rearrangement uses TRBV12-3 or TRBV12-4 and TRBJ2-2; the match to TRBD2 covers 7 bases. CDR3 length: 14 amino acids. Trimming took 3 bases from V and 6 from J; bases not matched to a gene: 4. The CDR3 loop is CASSLGGKAGELFF. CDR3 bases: TGTGCCAGCAGTTTGGGGGGGAAAGCCGGGGAGCTGTTTTTT.

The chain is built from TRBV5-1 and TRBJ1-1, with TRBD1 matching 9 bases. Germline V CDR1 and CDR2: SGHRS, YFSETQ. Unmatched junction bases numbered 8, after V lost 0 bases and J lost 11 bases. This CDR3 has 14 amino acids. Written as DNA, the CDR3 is TGCGCCAGCAGCTTGGCCGGACAGGGGCCTGGGGCTTTCTTT. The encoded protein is CASSLAGQGPGAFF.

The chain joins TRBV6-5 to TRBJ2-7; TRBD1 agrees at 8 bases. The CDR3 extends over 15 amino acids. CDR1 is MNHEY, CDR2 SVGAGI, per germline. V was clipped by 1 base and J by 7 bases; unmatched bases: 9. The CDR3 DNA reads TGTGCCAGCAGTTACTTCGGACAGGGAGTGAGGGAGCAGTACTTC. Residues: CASSYFGQGVREQYF.

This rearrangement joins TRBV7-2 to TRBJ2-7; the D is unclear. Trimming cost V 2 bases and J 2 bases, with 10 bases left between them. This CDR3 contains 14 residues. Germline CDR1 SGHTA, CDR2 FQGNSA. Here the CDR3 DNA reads TGTGCCAGCAGCTTACGAGGCAGAGCCTACGAGCAGTACTTC. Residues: CASSLRGRAYEQYF. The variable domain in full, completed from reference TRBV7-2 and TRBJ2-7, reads GAGVSQSPSNKVTEKGKDVELRCDPISGHTALYWYRQSLGQGLEFLIYFQGNSAPDKSGLPSDRFSAERTGGSVSTLTIQRTQQEDSAVYLCASSLRGRAYEQYFGPGTRLTVT.